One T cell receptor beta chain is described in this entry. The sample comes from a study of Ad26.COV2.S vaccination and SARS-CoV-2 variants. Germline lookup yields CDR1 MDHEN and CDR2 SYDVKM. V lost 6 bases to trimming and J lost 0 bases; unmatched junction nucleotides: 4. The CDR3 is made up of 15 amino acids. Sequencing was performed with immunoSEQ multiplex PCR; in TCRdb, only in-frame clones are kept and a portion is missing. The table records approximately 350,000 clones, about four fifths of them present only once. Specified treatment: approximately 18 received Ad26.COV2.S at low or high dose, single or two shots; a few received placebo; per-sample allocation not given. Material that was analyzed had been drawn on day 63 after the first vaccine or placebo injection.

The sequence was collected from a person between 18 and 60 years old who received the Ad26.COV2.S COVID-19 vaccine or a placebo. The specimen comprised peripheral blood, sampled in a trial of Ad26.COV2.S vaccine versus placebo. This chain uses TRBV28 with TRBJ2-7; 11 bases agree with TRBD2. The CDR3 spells CASRDGTSGSYEQYF. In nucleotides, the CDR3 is TGTGCCAGCAGGGATGGGACTAGCGGCTCCTACGAGCAGTACTTC.